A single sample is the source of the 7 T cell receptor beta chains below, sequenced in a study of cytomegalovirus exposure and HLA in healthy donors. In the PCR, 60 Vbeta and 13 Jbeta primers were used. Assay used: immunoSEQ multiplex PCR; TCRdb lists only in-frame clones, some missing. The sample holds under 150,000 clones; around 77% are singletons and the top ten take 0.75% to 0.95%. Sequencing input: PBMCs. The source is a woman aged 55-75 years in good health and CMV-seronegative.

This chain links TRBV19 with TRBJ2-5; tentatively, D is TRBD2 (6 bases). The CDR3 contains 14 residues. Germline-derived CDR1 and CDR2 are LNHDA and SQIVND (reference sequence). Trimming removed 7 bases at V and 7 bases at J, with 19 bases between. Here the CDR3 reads CASKARAGGRTQYF. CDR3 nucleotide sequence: TGTGCCAGTAAAGCTCGAGCGGGCGGGCGGACCCAGTACTTC.

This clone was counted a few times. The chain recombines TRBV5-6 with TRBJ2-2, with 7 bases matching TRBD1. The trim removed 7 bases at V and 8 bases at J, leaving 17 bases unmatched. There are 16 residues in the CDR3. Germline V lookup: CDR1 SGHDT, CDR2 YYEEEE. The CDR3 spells CASRDRRDSPVGELFF. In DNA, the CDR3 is TGTGCCAGCCGGGACCGTCGGGACAGTCCAGTGGGGGAGCTGTTTTTT.

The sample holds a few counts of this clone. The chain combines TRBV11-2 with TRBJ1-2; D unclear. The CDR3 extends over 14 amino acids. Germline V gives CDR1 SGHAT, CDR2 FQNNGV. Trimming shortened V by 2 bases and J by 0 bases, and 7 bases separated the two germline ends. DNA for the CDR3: TGTGCCAGCAGCTTACAGCGAACTAACTATGGCTACACCTTC. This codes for CASSLQRTNYGYTF.

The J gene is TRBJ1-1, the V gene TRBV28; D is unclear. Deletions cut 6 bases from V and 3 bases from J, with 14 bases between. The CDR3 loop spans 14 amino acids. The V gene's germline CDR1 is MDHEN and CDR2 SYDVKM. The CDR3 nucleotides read TGTGCCAGCAGCCCAGCCCCCAGGCACACTGAAGCTTTCTTT. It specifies CASSPAPRHTEAFF.

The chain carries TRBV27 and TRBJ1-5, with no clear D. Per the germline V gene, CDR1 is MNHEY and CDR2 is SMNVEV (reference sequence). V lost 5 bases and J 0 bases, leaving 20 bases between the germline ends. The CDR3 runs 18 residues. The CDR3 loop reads CASSKGGTRRPSNQPQHF. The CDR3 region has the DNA TGTGCCAGCAGTAAAGGAGGAACACGCCGCCCTAGCAATCAGCCCCAGCATTTT.

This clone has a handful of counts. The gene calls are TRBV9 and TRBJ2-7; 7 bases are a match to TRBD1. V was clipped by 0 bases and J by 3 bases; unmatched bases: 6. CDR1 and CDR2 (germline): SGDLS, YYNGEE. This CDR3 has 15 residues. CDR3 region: CASSVGQGEVYEQYF. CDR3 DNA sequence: TGTGCCAGCAGCGTAGGACAGGGTGAGGTCTACGAGCAGTACTTC. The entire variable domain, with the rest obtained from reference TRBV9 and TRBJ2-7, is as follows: DSGVTQTPKHLITATGQRVTLRCSPRSGDLSVYWYQQSLDQGLQFLIQYYNGEERAKGNILERFSAQQFPDLHSELNLSSLELGDSALYFCASSVGQGEVYEQYFGPGTRLTVT.

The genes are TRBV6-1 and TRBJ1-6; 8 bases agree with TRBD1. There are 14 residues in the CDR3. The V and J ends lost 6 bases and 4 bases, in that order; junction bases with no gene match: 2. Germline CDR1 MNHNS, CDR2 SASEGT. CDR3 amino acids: CASSWTGYNSPLHF. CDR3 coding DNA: TGTGCCAGCAGCTGGACAGGGTATAATTCACCCCTCCACTTT.